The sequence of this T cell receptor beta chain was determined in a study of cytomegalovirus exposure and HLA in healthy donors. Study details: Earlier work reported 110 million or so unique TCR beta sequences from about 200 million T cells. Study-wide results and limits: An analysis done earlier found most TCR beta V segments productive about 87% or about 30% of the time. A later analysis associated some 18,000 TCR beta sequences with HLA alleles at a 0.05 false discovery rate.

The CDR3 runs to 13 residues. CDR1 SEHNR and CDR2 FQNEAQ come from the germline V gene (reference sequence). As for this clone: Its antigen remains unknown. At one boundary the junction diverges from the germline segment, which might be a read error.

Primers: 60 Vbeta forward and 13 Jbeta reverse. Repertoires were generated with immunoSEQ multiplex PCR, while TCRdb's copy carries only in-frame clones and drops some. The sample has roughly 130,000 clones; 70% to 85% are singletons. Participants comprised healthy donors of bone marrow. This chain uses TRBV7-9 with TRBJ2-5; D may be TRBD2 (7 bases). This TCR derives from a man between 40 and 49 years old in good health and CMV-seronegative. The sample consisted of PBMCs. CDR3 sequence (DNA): TGTGCCAGCACCCCGAGGGGGGGAGAGACCCGGTACTTC. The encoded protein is CASTPRGGETRYF.